The 27 T cell receptor beta chains listed next were all sequenced from one sample in a study of OX40 agonist ivuxolimab in advanced cancers. The assay was immunoSEQ multiplex PCR, and TCRdb's table has in-frame clones only and misses some. The data hold about 46,000 clones, with about 88% observed a single time. This material consisted of CD4+ or CD8+ T cells sorted from blood, taken in a trial of the OX40 agonist ivuxolimab. The origin of the receptors is an adult with an advanced solid tumor such as melanoma, head and neck, liver or kidney cancer.

The chain links TRBV12-5 to TRBJ2-3; 13 bases agree with TRBD2. Germline assignment: CDR1 LGHNT and CDR2 FRNRAP. Trimming at V came to 1 base and at J to 2 bases, leaving 3 bases not matched to a gene. The CDR3 length is 17 residues. The CDR3 loop is CASGLEGLAGHTDTQYF. The CDR3 DNA reads as TGTGCTAGTGGTTTGGAGGGACTAGCGGGACACACAGATACGCAGTATTTT.

About this clone itself: This same CDR3 is encoded by further DNA sequences in the sample. The chain carries TRBV19 and TRBJ2-7; TRBD1 agrees at 10 bases. Unmatched junction bases numbered 4, after V lost 3 bases and J lost 2 bases. There are 15 residues in the CDR3. From germline, CDR1 is LNHDA and CDR2 SQIVND (reference sequence). The CDR3 bases are TGTGCCAGTAGTATCGGGACAGGGGATACCTACGAGCAGTACTTC. This codes for CASSIGTGDTYEQYF.

This sequence joins TRBV2 and TRBJ2-1, with TRBD2 identical over 8 bases. This CDR3 has 13 amino acids. Germline-derived CDR1 and CDR2 are SNHLY and FYNNEI. V trimming: 8 bases; J trimming: 6 bases; junction bases outside the gene matches: 6. CDR3 nucleotides: TGTGCCAGCCCAGGGACTAGGGTCAATGAGCAGTTCTTC. Translation gives CASPGTRVNEQFF.

V and J are TRBV4-1 and TRBJ2-7; TRBD1 agrees at 9 bases. The ends lost 3 bases at V and 0 bases at J; junction bases unmatched: 3. Germline CDR1 MGHRA, CDR2 YSYEKL. The CDR3 is made up of 15 amino acids. This CDR3 is CASSQYRGHSYEQYF. The DNA for the CDR3 is TGCGCCAGCAGCCAGTACAGGGGGCACTCCTACGAGCAGTACTTC.

This clone was detected once. The rearrangement links TRBV4-1 to TRBJ2-7, with TRBD1 identical over 12 bases. Per the germline V gene, CDR1 is MGHRA and CDR2 is YSYEKL. V shed 2 bases, J shed 4 bases, and the junction held 6 bases outside the gene matches. The CDR3 runs to 16 residues. The CDR3 here is CASSQWGTGGLYEQYF. CDR3 nucleotides: TGCGCCAGCAGCCAATGGGGGACAGGGGGCCTGTACGAGCAGTACTTC.

The rearrangement joins TRBV10-3 to TRBJ1-3, with D tentatively TRBD1 (5 bases). CDR3 length: 16 residues. Germline V gene sequence: CDR1 ENHRY, CDR2 SYGVKD. The V and J ends lost 5 bases and 1 base respectively, with 15 bases between them. The CDR3: CAISRRDVSSGNTIYF. In nucleotides, the CDR3 is TGTGCCATCAGTCGTCGGGACGTAAGTTCTGGAAACACCATATATTTT.

This clone has just one count. This chain uses TRBV5-1 with TRBJ2-1, with a possible D match to TRBD2 (5 bases). Trimming cost V 2 bases and J 4 bases, with 7 bases left between them. Germline CDR1 SGHRS, CDR2 YFSETQ. CDR3 length: 13 amino acids. The CDR3 loop reads CASSFGGYNEQFF. DNA of the CDR3: TGCGCCAGCAGCTTCGGAGGATACAATGAGCAGTTCTTC.

The chain uses TRBV30 and TRBJ2-7, with 10 bases lining up with TRBD2. Germline trimming cut 4 bases from V and 4 bases from J; bases unmatched to any gene: 4. The germline V gene encodes CDR1 GTSNPN and CDR2 SVGIG (reference sequence). The CDR3 is 13 residues long. In nucleotides, the CDR3 is TGTGCCTGGAAACTAGCGGGAATATACGAGCAGTACTTC. Protein sequence: CAWKLAGIYEQYF. The full variable domain, rest sourced from reference TRBV30 and TRBJ2-7, is SQTIHQWPATLVQPVGSPLSLECTVEGTSNPNLYWYRQAAGRGLQLLFYSVGIGQISSEVPQNLSASRPQDRQFILSSKKLLLSDSGFYLCAWKLAGIYEQYFGPGTRLTVT.

The gene calls are TRBV19 and TRBJ2-1; no clear D. V shed 3 bases and J shed 4 bases, with 22 bases lying between them. The CDR3 totals 18 residues. CDR1 and CDR2 from the germline V gene are LNHDA and SQIVND (reference sequence). Written as DNA, the CDR3 is TGTGCCAGTAGTATGGCTACAGATTATACGGGTTATTACAATGAGCAGTTCTTC. It yields the protein CASSMATDYTGYYNEQFF.

In its sample, this clone was seen once. The gene calls are TRBV2 and TRBJ1-1; weak D call: TRBD1 (5 bases). The germline gives CDR1 SNHLY, CDR2 FYNNEI. The V end was cut by 6 bases, the J end by 4 bases, with 15 bases between. CDR3 length: 14 amino acids. This CDR3 is CASSTRDVGTEAFF. CDR3 sequence (DNA): TGTGCCAGCAGCACCAGGGATGTGGGCACTGAAGCTTTCTTT.

V is TRBV10-3 and J is TRBJ2-1; 11 bases map to TRBD2. V trimming: 11 bases; J trimming: 5 bases; junction bases outside the gene matches: 8. The CDR3 extends over 14 amino acids. Germline V gene data show CDR1 as ENHRY and CDR2 as SYGVKD. DNA of the CDR3: TGTGCCGTCCTAGCGGGAGGTTCGGACAATGAGCAGTTCTTC. Its protein is CAVLAGGSDNEQFF.

This clone was seen only once. The same CDR3 can be traced to other DNA sequences in this sample. The rearrangement joins TRBV5-6 to TRBJ1-2; D possibly corresponds to TRBD1 (5 bases). There are 15 residues in the CDR3. Germline CDR1 SGHDT, CDR2 YYEEEE. Trimming removed 2 bases from V and 4 bases from J, with 15 bases in between. This CDR3 reads CASSFGTGGSYGYTF. The CDR3, as DNA: TGTGCCAGCAGCTTCGGGACGGGTGGCAGCTATGGCTACACCTTC. Full variable domain (outside the CDR3, taken from reference TRBV5-6 and TRBJ1-2): DAGVTQSPTHLIKTRGQQVTLRCSPKSGHDTVSWYQQALGQGPQFIFQYYEEEERQRGNFPDRFSGHQFPNYSSELNVNALLLGDSALYLCASSFGTGGSYGYTFGSGTRLTVV.

The J gene is TRBJ2-3, the V gene TRBV15; 7 nucleotides agree with TRBD1. The CDR3 is 15 amino acids. Germline V gene sequence: CDR1 LNHNV, CDR2 YYDKDF (reference sequence). With V trimmed by 5 bases and J by 8 bases, 13 bases remained unmatched. CDR3: CATSPGTALWGTQYF. The CDR3 nucleotides read TGTGCCACCAGCCCTGGGACAGCGTTATGGGGTACGCAGTATTTT.

The chain links TRBV11-1 to TRBJ2-5; 7 nucleotides line up with TRBD1. Trimming cost V 4 bases and J 9 bases; bases outside gene matches: 14. CDR3 length: 15 residues. The germline V gene has CDR1 SGHAT and CDR2 FQDESV (reference sequence). CDR3 in amino acids: CASSSERGPSWAQYF. CDR3 sequence (DNA): TGTGCCAGCAGCTCGGAGAGGGGGCCGAGCTGGGCCCAGTACTTC.

This clone has more than one count but fewer than ten. The J gene is TRBJ2-1, the V gene TRBV5-1; 7 nucleotides agree with TRBD2. Germline V lookup: CDR1 SGHRS, CDR2 YFSETQ. V was pared by 0 bases and J by 9 bases, with 9 bases of the junction left unmatched. The CDR3 is 15 amino acids. CDR3 nucleotide sequence: TGCGCCAGCAGCTTGGCGGGAGGAGGTTCGAGTGAGCAGTTCTTC. Translated: CASSLAGGGSSEQFF.

This clone is a singleton in its sample. The chain is built from TRBV28 and TRBJ1-5; D possibly corresponds to TRBD1 (5 bases). Germline CDR1 and CDR2: MDHEN and SYDVKM. CDR3 length: 14 residues. The V end was cut by 4 bases, the J end by 0 bases, with 7 bases between. The CDR3 protein is CASSSRVSNQPQHF. As DNA, the CDR3 is TGTGCCAGCAGTTCCAGGGTTAGCAATCAGCCCCAGCATTTT.

The genes are TRBV7-6 and TRBJ1-5; maybe TRBD1 (6 bases). Germline V gives CDR1 SGHVS, CDR2 FNYEAQ. The CDR3 is 14 residues long. Trimming stripped 1 base from V and 6 bases from J, with 10 bases between. The CDR3 protein is CASSLVEGGQPQHF. The CDR3 nucleotides read TGTGCCAGCAGCTTAGTGGAGGGGGGTCAGCCCCAGCATTTT.

The chain joins TRBV5-8 to TRBJ2-1; D unclear. This CDR3 is built from 13 residues. V gave up 4 bases and J gave up 1 base, with 6 bases separating them. The germline V gene encodes CDR1 SGHTS and CDR2 YDEGEE. DNA of the CDR3: TGTGCCAGCAGCCTAAGTTCCTACAATGAGCAGTTCTTC. Amino acids: CASSLSSYNEQFF.

The rearrangement uses TRBV4-1 and TRBJ2-2; D uncertain. CDR1 is MGHRA and CDR2 is YSYEKL in the germline V gene. The V gene lost 1 base and the J gene lost 0 bases, with 9 bases spanning the gap. CDR3 length: 16 residues. The CDR3: CASSQAPTANTGELFF. CDR3 coding DNA: TGCGCCAGCAGCCAAGCCCCTACCGCGAACACCGGGGAGCTGTTTTTT.

This rearrangement joins TRBV2 to TRBJ2-5; possibly TRBD1 for D (6 bases). The length of the CDR3 is 14 residues. Trimming cost V 3 bases and J 3 bases, with 11 bases left between them. Germline V lookup: CDR1 SNHLY, CDR2 FYNNEI. CDR3 sequence: CASSDRDKEETQYF. CDR3 nucleotides: TGTGCCAGCAGTGACCGGGACAAAGAAGAGACCCAGTACTTC. Filled out from reference TRBV2 and TRBJ2-5, the complete variable domain reads EPEVTQTPSHQVTQMGQEVILRCVPISNHLYFYWYRQILGQKVEFLVSFYNNEISEKSEIFDDQFSVERPDGSNFTLKIRSTKLEDSAMYFCASSDRDKEETQYFGPGTRLLVL.

This chain connects TRBV13 to TRBJ1-2; 9 nucleotides align to TRBD1. V was clipped by 4 bases and J by 1 base; unmatched bases: 10. The CDR3 is made up of 17 amino acids. CDR1 is PRHDT, CDR2 FYEKMQ, per germline (reference sequence). CDR3 residues: CASSSSPGQGLNYGYTF. The CDR3 DNA is TGTGCCAGCAGCTCTAGCCCGGGACAGGGACTTAACTATGGCTACACCTTC.

The chain has TRBV29-1 and TRBJ1-6; 8 nucleotides match TRBD1. The CDR3 is 14 residues long. Germline CDR1 reads SQVTM; CDR2 reads ANQGSEA. V shed 3 bases, J shed 7 bases, and the junction held 5 bases outside the gene matches. This CDR3 is CSVETGEGNSPLHF. The CDR3 nucleotides are TGCAGCGTTGAGACAGGGGAGGGCAATTCACCCCTCCACTTT. Combining the CDR3 with reference TRBV29-1 and TRBJ1-6 gives the whole variable domain SAVISQKPSRDICQRGTSLTIQCQVDSQVTMMFWYRQQPGQSLTLIATANQGSEATYESGFVIDKFPISRPNLTFSTLTVSNMSPEDSSIYLCSVETGEGNSPLHFGNGTRLTVT.

The rearrangement links TRBV5-6 to TRBJ2-7; 7 nucleotides line up with TRBD1. Germline CDR1 is SGHDT and CDR2 is YYEEEE. Trimming removed 4 bases from V and 2 bases from J; junction bases left unmatched: 6. The CDR3 runs to 14 residues. DNA for the CDR3: TGTGCCAGCAGCCCCGGGACAGACACCTACGAGCAGTACTTC. Its translation: CASSPGTDTYEQYF.

The chain is built from TRBV19 and TRBJ2-7; D is unclear. CDR1 and CDR2 from the germline V gene are LNHDA and SQIVND (reference sequence). V was clipped by 5 bases and J by 3 bases, with 5 bases between them. This CDR3 spans 11 amino acids. DNA for the CDR3: TGTGCCAGTAGTTCGGACTACGAGCAGTACTTC. Amino acid sequence: CASSSDYEQYF.

This clone showed up just once. V and J are TRBV28 and TRBJ2-7; TRBD1 aligns across 9 bases. The CDR3 contains 14 residues. Germline assignment: CDR1 MDHEN and CDR2 SYDVKM. Trimming removed 6 bases from V and 2 bases from J; junction bases left unmatched: 5. CDR3 sequence reads: CASSLGTGTYEQYF. The CDR3 DNA sequence: TGTGCCAGCAGCCTAGGGACAGGGACCTACGAGCAGTACTTC.

V is TRBV5-4 and J is TRBJ1-3; no reliable D call. The CDR3 is 13 residues long. The V end was cut by 0 bases, the J end by 4 bases, with 5 bases between. The germline V gene has CDR1 SGHNT and CDR2 YYREEE (reference sequence). The CDR3 DNA is TGTGCCAGCAGCTTGGACGGCGGAAACACCATATATTTT. Translating gives CASSLDGGNTIYF.

The chain combines TRBV27 with TRBJ2-7; the D gene is possibly TRBD1 (5 bases). There are 13 residues in the CDR3. Germline CDR1 MNHEY, CDR2 SMNVEV (reference sequence). Trimming pared 3 bases from V and 1 base from J, leaving 7 bases between. The CDR3 DNA is TGTGCCAGCAGTTTCTCAGGGTCCTACGAGCAGTACTTC. Its protein product is CASSFSGSYEQYF.